What follows are 14 T cell receptor beta chains derived from one specimen sequenced in a study of human T cells and chemical hapten exposure. Sample time point: patch test 1, 2 weeks after DPC sensitization. Treatment given: therapeutic diphenylcyclopropenone sensitization with weekly scalp DPC. Each CDR3 protein is one row after TCRdb ran MiXCR on the RACE reads. Counted here are some 350,000 distinct CDR3 sequences, under 9% occurring once; the ten biggest clones make up about 8%. The source material was whole blood, sampled in connection with sensitization to the hapten diphenylcyclopropenone (DPC). Every receptor here comes from a young woman with alopecia areata. Some clones in this sample may be carry-over from other donors' samples.

This clonotype was observed many times. The chain joins TRBV29-1 to TRBJ2-3; D unresolved. This CDR3 spans 12 amino acids. Deletions cut 6 bases from V and 2 bases from J, with 9 bases between. Looked up from germline, CDR1 is SQVTM and CDR2 is ANQGSEA. This chain's CDR3 is CSVLADTDTQYF. The CDR3 coding sequence is TGCAGCGTGCTCGCAGACACAGATACGCAGTATTTT.

The chain combines TRBV7-2 with TRBJ1-6, with D perhaps matching TRBD1 (6 bases). The CDR3 extends over 16 amino acids. CDR1 and CDR2 from the germline V gene are SGHTA and FQGNSA. Trimming stripped 1 base from V and 6 bases from J, with 13 bases between. The CDR3 bases are TGTGCCAGCAGCTTAGTTAGGGGGGCAGGTAATTCACCCCTCCACTTT. Protein sequence: CASSLVRGAGNSPLHF.

V and J are TRBV5-1 and TRBJ2-3, with 8 positions matching TRBD1. In germline, CDR1 is SGHRS, CDR2 YFSETQ. The CDR3 consists of 13 residues. V shed 7 bases and J 4 bases; nucleotides not matched to a gene: 5. CDR3 in DNA: TGCGCCAGCGGGACAGGAGGGGCAGATACGCAGTATTTT. Translated: CASGTGGADTQYF. The whole variable domain, filled in from reference TRBV5-1 and TRBJ2-3, reads KAGVTQTPRYLIKTRGQQVTLSCSPISGHRSVSWYQQTPGQGLQFLFEYFSETQRNKGNFPGRFSGRQFSNSRSEMNVSTLELGDSALYLCASGTGGADTQYFGPGTRLTVL.

The chain carries TRBV7-8 and TRBJ2-3; tentatively, D is TRBD2 (5 bases). From germline, CDR1 is SGHVS and CDR2 FQNEAQ. V lost 5 bases and J 0 bases, leaving 27 bases between the germline ends. The CDR3 contains 20 residues. CDR3 DNA sequence: TGTGCCAGCAGCCATCTAGTGGCGAGAGGGCCCGAAGCAAGCACAGATACGCAGTATTTT. This sequence encodes CASSHLVARGPEASTDTQYF.

The V gene is TRBV7-9, the J gene TRBJ1-1; the D is unclear. V shed 6 bases and J shed 8 bases, with 13 bases lying between them. Per the germline V gene, CDR1 is SEHNR and CDR2 is FQNEAQ (reference sequence). This CDR3 region has 12 residues. The CDR3 protein is CASRPPMGEAFF. The DNA of the CDR3 is TGTGCCAGCAGGCCGCCGATGGGGGAAGCTTTCTTT. The whole variable domain, remainder taken from reference TRBV7-9 and TRBJ1-1, is DTGVSQNPRHKITKRGQNVTFRCDPISEHNRLYWYRQTLGQGPEFLTYFQNEAQLEKSRLLSDRFSAERPKGSFSTLEIQRTEQGDSAMYLCASRPPMGEAFFGQGTRLTVV.

The V call is TRBV6-1, the J call TRBJ1-5; possible D gene TRBD1, 5 bases. This CDR3 is built from 16 residues. Deletions cut 4 bases from V and 0 bases from J, with 13 bases between. CDR1 is MNHNS and CDR2 is SASEGT in the germline V gene. The DNA for the CDR3 is TGTGCCAGCAGTGGCCAGGGATTATATAGCAATCAGCCCCAGCATTTT. Amino acids: CASSGQGLYSNQPQHF.

V is TRBV3-1 and J is TRBJ2-2; 11 bases agree with TRBD2. V dropped 5 bases and J dropped 5; count of bases not matched to a gene: 4. CDR3 length equals 15 residues. Germline V lookup: CDR1 LGHDT, CDR2 YNNKEL (reference sequence). The CDR3 DNA sequence: TGTGCCAGCAGCTGGGGGACTAGCGGAACCGGGGAGCTGTTTTTT. Translated, it gives CASSWGTSGTGELFF.

The rearrangement uses TRBV6-5 and TRBJ2-1, with 9 bases fitting TRBD2. The CDR3 consists of 16 residues. V lost 4 bases to trimming and J lost 4 bases; unmatched junction nucleotides: 8. Germline CDR1 reads MNHEY; CDR2 reads SVGAGI. The CDR3, as DNA: TGTGCCAGCAGTTTCACCGGGACTAGCAGTTACAATGAGCAGTTCTTC. Encoded protein: CASSFTGTSSYNEQFF.

A few counts support this clonotype. This chain links TRBV3-1 with TRBJ1-2; 8 nucleotides match TRBD1. V lost 3 bases to trimming and J lost 2 bases; unmatched junction nucleotides: 5. CDR1 is LGHDT, CDR2 YNNKEL, per germline (reference sequence). This CDR3 region has 15 residues. CDR3 sequence reads: CASSHLDRANYGYTF. The CDR3, as DNA: TGTGCCAGCAGCCACCTGGACAGGGCGAACTATGGCTACACCTTC.

The chain is built from TRBV11-2 and TRBJ1-4, with D maybe TRBD1 (6 bases). Germline V gene data show CDR1 as SGHAT and CDR2 as FQNNGV. The CDR3 is made up of 16 amino acids. Trimming took off 5 bases at V and 4 bases at J, with 17 bases between the two ends. In nucleotides, the CDR3 is TGTGCCAGCAGCCAGGGGACATCAAGTTATAATGAAAAACTGTTTTTT. Translation gives CASSQGTSSYNEKLFF.

This clonotype was detected a few times. The V call is TRBV4-1, the J call TRBJ2-7; perhaps TRBD2 as D (5 bases). This CDR3 comprises 15 residues. Germline CDR1 and CDR2: MGHRA and YSYEKL. V was clipped by 0 bases and J by 1 base, with 10 bases between them. CDR3 sequence (DNA): TGCGCCAGCAGCCAAGAGGTAACGGGGTCCTACGAGCAGTACTTC. Translated: CASSQEVTGSYEQYF.

This clonotype has a count of ten or more. The rearrangement uses TRBV20-1 and TRBJ2-3; 10 bases align to TRBD2. The length of the CDR3 is 12 residues. After removal of 7 bases from V and 5 bases from J, the junction contained 3 bases not matched to a gene. CDR1 and CDR2 (germline): DFQATT, SNEGSKA (reference sequence). The CDR3 DNA follows: TGCAGTGGAGCGGGGGGGCAAGATACGCAGTATTTT. Its protein is CSGAGGQDTQYF.

This clonotype was found many times. The chain recombines TRBV7-9 with TRBJ2-5; tentative D call: TRBD1 (5 bases). The V gene's germline CDR1 is SEHNR and CDR2 FQNEAQ (reference sequence). The V end lost 1 base, the J end lost 9 bases, and 18 bases lay between the germline ends. This CDR3 comprises 15 residues. Here the CDR3 reads CASSLGAGPNEAQYF. The CDR3 coding sequence is TGTGCCAGCAGCTTAGGGGCAGGGCCCAATGAGGCCCAGTACTTC.

The sample holds a few counts of this clonotype. The chain links TRBV6-5 to TRBJ1-5; unclear D gene. V was pared by 6 bases and J by 7 bases, with 13 bases between. The CDR3 runs 13 residues. The germline gives CDR1 MNHEY, CDR2 SVGAGI. CDR3 DNA: TGTGCCAGCAGGTCCTACTTGGACCAGCCCCAGCATTTT. Protein sequence: CASRSYLDQPQHF.